This TCR beta chain was profiled in a study of CD8 T cells in Susac syndrome. RNA in amounts of 0.5 to 1 ug was reverse transcribed with random hexamers. TCRdb re-analysed the immunoSEQ multiplex PCR reads in MiXCR, keeping a single row per CDR3 protein. The data contain 200,000 or so distinct CDR3 sequences, roughly 96% of them seen just once; the ten biggest clones take up about 0.096%. The source of this sequence is a human donor with multiple sclerosis. The sequenced sample was CD4+ T cells from PBMCs.

The CDR3 coding sequence is TGTGCCAGCAGTCCGGGGACAGGGTACTACAATGAGCAGTTCTTC. It translates to CASSPGTGYYNEQFF. The chain uses TRBV7-2 and TRBJ2-1, with 9 nucleotides matching TRBD1. Trimming at V came to 6 bases and at J to 3 bases, leaving 6 bases not matched to a gene. Germline V lookup: CDR1 SGHTA, CDR2 FQGNSA. This CDR3 contains 15 residues.